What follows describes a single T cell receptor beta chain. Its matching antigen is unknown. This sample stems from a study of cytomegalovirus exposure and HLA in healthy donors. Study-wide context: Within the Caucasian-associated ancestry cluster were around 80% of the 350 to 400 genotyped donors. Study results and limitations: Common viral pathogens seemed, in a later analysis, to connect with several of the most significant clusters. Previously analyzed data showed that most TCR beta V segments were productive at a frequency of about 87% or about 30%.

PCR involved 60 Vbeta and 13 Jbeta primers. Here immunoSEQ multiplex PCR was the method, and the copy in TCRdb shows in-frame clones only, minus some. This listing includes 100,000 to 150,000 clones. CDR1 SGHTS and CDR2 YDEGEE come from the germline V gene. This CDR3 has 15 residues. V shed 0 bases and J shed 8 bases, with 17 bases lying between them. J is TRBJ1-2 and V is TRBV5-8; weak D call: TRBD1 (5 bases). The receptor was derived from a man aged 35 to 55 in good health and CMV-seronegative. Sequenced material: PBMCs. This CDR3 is CASSLVGAGGGGYTF. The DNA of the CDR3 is TGTGCCAGCAGCTTGGTTGGCGCCGGGGGAGGCGGCTACACCTTC.